This TCR beta chain was sequenced during a study of blood T cells in healthy people across ages. Through a sample-barcoded 5' primer and a J-beta primer mix, a second PCR was run for about 6 to 12 cycles. MiXCR, applied by TCRdb to the 5' RACE reads, yields one record per CDR3 protein. This table holds roughly 1.7 million distinct CDR3 sequences, about 35% found once. CDR1 LGHNA and CDR2 YNFKEQ come from the germline V gene. The CDR3 totals 17 residues. The junction had 4 bases not matched to a gene; V was cut back by 1 base and J by 0 bases. The chain joins TRBV4-2 to TRBJ2-1; TRBD2 aligns across 9 bases. Sequencing was carried out using blood. This clonotype originated in a woman in her twenties or thirties in good health. The DNA of the CDR3 is TGTGCCAGCAGCCAAGTGAGACTAGCGGACTCCTACAATGAGCAGTTCTTC. This codes for CASSQVRLADSYNEQFF.